A single T cell receptor (beta chain) is shown here with its context. In the original analysis: Amplification from reference gene primers served as the basis for estimated nucleated cell counts. Sequencing was performed with immunoSEQ multiplex PCR; in TCRdb, only in-frame clones are kept and a portion is missing. V and J calls and clone size are those listed in that table; D and trimming were worked out from the DNA. Seen here are fewer than 350,000 clones, almost 90% observed once, and the top ten hold 1.7%. This specimen comes from a study of blood T cell repertoires in COVID-19. At the level of the study: Nucleic acid was either cDNA or gDNA, and it came from T cells, B-cell-depleted T cells, or PBMCs.

Enrollees, about 18 to 95 years old, lived in about two dozen US areas. Participants were placed into cohorts based on the clinical history they reported. With 1 base removed from V and 5 bases from J, the gap between germline ends came to 12 bases. The V gene's germline CDR1 is SNHLY and CDR2 FYNNEI. This CDR3 comprises 15 residues. The chain recombines TRBV2 with TRBJ2-4; possible D gene TRBD1, 6 bases. The clonotype was recovered from a woman under 30 with acute COVID-19. Source material: PBMCs or T cells enriched from blood (not recorded which). Written as DNA, the CDR3 is TGTGCCAGCAGTGAAGGCAGGGGTGGTGAAAACATTCAGTACTTC. Translation: CASSEGRGGENIQYF.